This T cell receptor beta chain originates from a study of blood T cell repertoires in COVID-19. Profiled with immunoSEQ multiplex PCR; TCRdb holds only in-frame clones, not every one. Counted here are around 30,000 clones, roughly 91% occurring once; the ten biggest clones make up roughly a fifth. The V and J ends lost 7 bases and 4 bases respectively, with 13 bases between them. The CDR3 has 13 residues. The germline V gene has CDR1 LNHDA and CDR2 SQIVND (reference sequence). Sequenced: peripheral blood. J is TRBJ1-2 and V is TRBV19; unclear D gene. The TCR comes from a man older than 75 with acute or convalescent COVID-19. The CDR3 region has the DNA TGTGCCAGTACTAGCCGGGGTCTCTATGGCTACACCTTC. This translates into CASTSRGLYGYTF.